This TCR beta chain was captured by sequencing in a study of blood T cell repertoires in COVID-19. For the study at large: COVID-19 samples from acute and convalescent phases originated in the United States, Italy and Spain.

Original handling: Scientists estimated how many nucleated cells there were by amplifying reference gene primers. Some clones are missing from TCRdb's copy, which holds only in-frame ones; the method was immunoSEQ multiplex PCR. The V and J calls and clone size are taken from that table; D and trimming were inferred from the DNA. This sample carries approximately 350,000 clones, under 85% of them seen once, and the ten largest clones take 5% to 5.5%. This clone is a singleton in its sample. Everyone who took part was roughly 18 to 89 years old, and they came from fewer than 25 US areas. Cohort 3 donors counted as recovered after two negative PCRs, clearance, or resolved symptoms. This receptor was obtained from a woman between 50 and 59 years old who had recovered from COVID-19. Sequenced sample: PBMCs or T cells enriched from blood (not recorded which).

The CDR3 region has the DNA TGTGCCAGCAGCCGCATTGGGACAGTCGCGAACACCGGGGAGCTGTTTTTT. Amino acids: CASSRIGTVANTGELFF. The gene calls are TRBV5-5 and TRBJ2-2; 7 bases align to TRBD1. With 4 bases clipped from V and 0 bases from J, the junction kept 9 bases outside the gene matches. The CDR3 contains 17 residues. Per germline, CDR1 SGHKS and CDR2 YYEKEE (reference sequence).